One sample yielded the 25 T cell receptor beta chains listed below, sequenced in a study of T cells in narcolepsy. Only in-frame clones appear in the TCRdb table, and some are missing; sequencing was by immunoSEQ multiplex PCR. The sample consists of some 37,000 clones, roughly 84% of them appearing once. Material: CD45RA- memory CD4+ T cells from PBMCs. All receptors derive from a human donor with narcolepsy.

The chain combines TRBV2 with TRBJ2-3, with D maybe TRBD1 (6 bases). The CDR3 totals 12 residues. Germline V CDR1 and CDR2: SNHLY, FYNNEI. Trimming took off 6 bases at V and 6 bases at J, with 10 bases between the two ends. The CDR3 protein is CASSQGWDTQYF. In DNA, the CDR3 is TGTGCCAGCAGCCAGGGGTGGGATACGCAGTATTTT.

The rearrangement links TRBV14 to TRBJ1-4, with a possible D match to TRBD1 (5 bases). The CDR3 runs to 15 residues. The germline V gene encodes CDR1 SGHDN and CDR2 FVKESK. V lost 0 bases to trimming and J lost 8 bases, with 13 bases between them. CDR3 nucleotides: TGTGCCAGCAGCCAAGAAGGCAGGTGGGGGGAAAAACTGTTTTTT. It translates to CASSQEGRWGEKLFF.

J is TRBJ1-1 and V is TRBV4-3; no clear D. The CDR3 sequence is 14 residues long. The V gene lost 2 bases and the J gene lost 4 bases, with 11 bases spanning the gap. Germline V gene data show CDR1 as LGHNA and CDR2 as YSLEER. This chain's CDR3 is CASSQPRRVTEAFF. The CDR3 DNA is TGCGCCAGCAGCCAACCCCGGAGGGTCACTGAAGCTTTCTTT.

This CDR3 is CASRKGELDNSPLHF. The CDR3 DNA follows: TGTGCCAGCAGGAAGGGGGAACTGGATAATTCACCCCTCCACTTT. The chain combines TRBV11-2 with TRBJ1-6; perhaps TRBD1 as D (6 bases). The germline CDR1 and CDR2 sequences are SGHAT and FQNNGV. This CDR3 comprises 15 residues. V was cut by 6 bases and J by 5 bases, with 14 bases left in between.

V gene TRBV30 combines with J gene TRBJ1-2; perhaps TRBD1 as D (5 bases). The germline CDR1 and CDR2 sequences are GTSNPN and SVGIG (reference sequence). The CDR3 covers 12 residues. Trimming removed 0 bases at V and 8 bases at J, with 10 bases between. Written as DNA, the CDR3 is TGTGCCTGGAGTGTAAGGGGCCCCGGCTACACCTTC. Translated, it gives CAWSVRGPGYTF.

The V call is TRBV15, the J call TRBJ1-2, with 7 positions matching TRBD1. Germline V gives CDR1 LNHNV, CDR2 YYDKDF (reference sequence). The ends lost 3 bases at V and 5 bases at J; junction bases unmatched: 12. The length of the CDR3 is 16 residues. CDR3: CATSRYPEGATYGYTF. The CDR3 nucleotides are TGTGCCACCAGCAGGTATCCCGAGGGGGCCACTTATGGCTACACCTTC.

The V gene is TRBV9, the J gene TRBJ1-3; D remains unclear. Per germline, CDR1 SGDLS and CDR2 YYNGEE. V was clipped by 4 bases and J by 0 bases, with 17 bases between them. This CDR3 contains 17 residues. The DNA for the CDR3 is TGTGCCAGCAGCCTTTTGGAGGATCTAAGCTCTGGAAACACCATATATTTT. Translation: CASSLLEDLSSGNTIYF.

This rearrangement joins TRBV30 to TRBJ1-2; 7 nucleotides match TRBD1. Germline-derived CDR1 and CDR2 are GTSNPN and SVGIG (reference sequence). This CDR3 spans 13 amino acids. V dropped 3 bases and J dropped 4; count of bases not matched to a gene: 5. The CDR3 sequence is CAWRDRQGYGYTF. As DNA, the CDR3 is TGTGCCTGGAGGGACAGGCAGGGCTATGGCTACACCTTC.

V and J are TRBV29-1 and TRBJ1-1; no definite D call. Germline V CDR1 and CDR2: SQVTM, ANQGSEA. Trimming removed 2 bases from V and 0 bases from J, with 7 bases in between. CDR3 size: 13 residues. The CDR3: CSVERAMNTEAFF. The CDR3 DNA is TGCAGCGTTGAAAGGGCTATGAACACTGAAGCTTTCTTT.

V is TRBV7-9 and J is TRBJ2-1; D is undetermined. The V end was cut by 9 bases, the J end by 9 bases, with 12 bases between. CDR1 SEHNR and CDR2 FQNEAQ come from the germline V gene (reference sequence). The CDR3 is 11 amino acids. The CDR3 loop is CASTLVIEQFF. DNA of the CDR3: TGTGCCAGTACCTTAGTTATTGAGCAGTTCTTC. The whole variable domain, remainder taken from reference TRBV7-9 and TRBJ2-1, is DTGVSQNPRHKITKRGQNVTFRCDPISEHNRLYWYRQTLGQGPEFLTYFQNEAQLEKSRLLSDRFSAERPKGSFSTLEIQRTEQGDSAMYLCASTLVIEQFFGPGTRLTVL.

This clone was observed a single time. The V gene is TRBV12-5, the J gene TRBJ2-6, with 8 positions matching TRBD2. Germline CDR1 and CDR2: LGHNT and FRNRAP. The CDR3 extends over 18 amino acids. Germline trimming cut 0 bases from V and 2 bases from J; bases unmatched to any gene: 6. CDR3: CASGLVRAGAPGANVLTF. The CDR3 nucleotides are TGTGCTAGTGGTTTGGTACGAGCGGGGGCCCCTGGGGCCAACGTCCTGACTTTC.

V and J are TRBV6-5 and TRBJ2-1, with 8 bases identical to TRBD1. J lost 7 bases, V lost 6 bases, and 11 bases had no gene match. The CDR3 consists of 15 residues. In germline, CDR1 is MNHEY, CDR2 SVGAGI. CDR3 nucleotides: TGTGCCAGCAGCTGGAACAGGGGGAGTTCGAATGAGCAGTTCTTC. Amino acids: CASSWNRGSSNEQFF.

The chain joins TRBV7-9 to TRBJ1-4, with 7 bases aligning to TRBD1. There are 16 residues in the CDR3. The germline V gene encodes CDR1 SEHNR and CDR2 FQNEAQ (reference sequence). V lost 4 bases to trimming and J lost 0 bases; unmatched junction nucleotides: 5. CDR3 DNA sequence: TGTGCCAGCAGCTCCCAGGGACAGACAACTAATGAAAAACTGTTTTTT. The encoded protein is CASSSQGQTTNEKLFF. The full variable domain, its missing parts supplied by reference TRBV7-9 and TRBJ1-4, is DTGVSQNPRHKITKRGQNVTFRCDPISEHNRLYWYRQTLGQGPEFLTYFQNEAQLEKSRLLSDRFSAERPKGSFSTLEIQRTEQGDSAMYLCASSSQGQTTNEKLFFGSGTQLSVL.

This chain links TRBV10-3 with TRBJ1-3; D gene uncertain. The V end was cut by 0 bases, the J end by 2 bases, with 8 bases between. This CDR3 comprises 15 residues. Germline V gives CDR1 ENHRY, CDR2 SYGVKD. The CDR3: CAISESAVPGNTIYF. The CDR3 region has the DNA TGTGCCATCAGTGAGTCGGCCGTCCCTGGAAACACCATATATTTT.

This sequence joins TRBV30 and TRBJ1-3; no clear D gene. Germline V gene lookup returns CDR1 GTSNPN and CDR2 SVGIG (reference sequence). V dropped 2 bases and J dropped 0 bases, with 11 bases sitting between them. This CDR3 has 15 residues. CDR3 DNA sequence: TGTGCCTGGAGTTTCAGAGGTAACTCTGGAAACACCATATATTTT. Its protein product is CAWSFRGNSGNTIYF.

The chain recombines TRBV5-6 with TRBJ1-1, with unresolved D. The V end was cut by 0 bases, the J end by 1 base, with 7 bases between. CDR3 length: 14 residues. The V gene's germline CDR1 is SGHDT and CDR2 YYEEEE. The CDR3 DNA reads TGTGCCAGCAGCTTGGGTATAGGGAACACTGAAGCTTTCTTT. This sequence encodes CASSLGIGNTEAFF.

The chain combines TRBV27 with TRBJ2-5; 8 bases align to TRBD2. Unmatched junction bases numbered 7, after V lost 2 bases and J lost 5 bases. Germline-derived CDR1 and CDR2 are MNHEY and SMNVEV (reference sequence). This CDR3 comprises 15 residues. The CDR3 coding sequence is TGTGCCAGCAGTTTAGTGCGGGGGGTCCGGGAGACCCAGTACTTC. This sequence encodes CASSLVRGVRETQYF.

V gene TRBV4-3 combines with J gene TRBJ2-5, with D tentatively TRBD2 (5 bases). The DNA end is a closer match to TRBJ2-7, so the J assignment may be wrong. Germline-derived CDR1 and CDR2 are LGHNA and YSLEER. This CDR3 region has 14 residues. CDR3 amino acids: CASSQDWEHYEQYF. CDR3 in DNA: TGCGCCAGCAGCCAAGATTGGGAGCACTACGAGCAGTACTTC.

The genes are TRBV11-3 and TRBJ1-2, with TRBD1 as a possible D gene (6 bases). This CDR3 region has 12 residues. Trimming stripped 9 bases from V and 7 bases from J, with 15 bases between. Looked up from germline, CDR1 is SGHNT and CDR2 is YENEEA. The CDR3 coding sequence is TGTGCCAGGTGGACAGCTTTAAGTGGCTACACCTTC. It codes for CARWTALSGYTF.

This chain connects TRBV18 to TRBJ1-3; 10 nucleotides match TRBD1. After removal of 4 bases from V and 2 bases from J, the junction contained 2 bases not matched to a gene. Germline assignment: CDR1 KGHSH and CDR2 LQKENI. The CDR3 covers 15 residues. CDR3 protein: CASSRGQGAGNTIYF. The CDR3 DNA is TGTGCCAGCTCACGAGGACAGGGGGCTGGAAACACCATATATTTT.

The chain carries TRBV6-5 and TRBJ1-1; 9 bases agree with TRBD1. In germline, CDR1 is MNHEY, CDR2 SVGAGI. With 5 bases clipped from V and 8 bases from J, the junction kept 3 bases outside the gene matches. This CDR3 contains 12 residues. The CDR3 loop is CASSPGTGEAFF. The CDR3 DNA is TGTGCCAGCAGTCCCGGGACAGGGGAAGCTTTCTTT.

This sequence joins TRBV29-1 and TRBJ2-7; no firm D call. Germline loops: CDR1 SQVTM, CDR2 ANQGSEA. Trimming removed 4 bases from V and 0 bases from J, with 7 bases in between. This CDR3 has 12 residues. CDR3 region: CSVVPSSYEQYF. Written as DNA, the CDR3 is TGCAGCGTTGTACCTAGCTCCTACGAGCAGTACTTC.

The chain links TRBV15 to TRBJ1-4; D possibly corresponds to TRBD1 (5 bases). V lost 1 base and J 5 bases, leaving 8 bases between the germline ends. The germline gives CDR1 LNHNV, CDR2 YYDKDF (reference sequence). The CDR3 is 14 amino acids. The CDR3 DNA is TGTGCCACCAGCAGAGGGCAGGGAAATGAAAAACTGTTTTTT. Translating it yields CATSRGQGNEKLFF.

The chain links TRBV19 to TRBJ1-1; a weak D match, TRBD1 (5 bases). The CDR3 covers 14 residues. In germline, CDR1 is LNHDA, CDR2 SQIVND (reference sequence). The V end lost 5 bases, the J end lost 5 bases, and 15 bases lay between the germline ends. Written as DNA, the CDR3 is TGTGCCAGTAGTCTTAACACCCGGGGGACTGAAGCTTTCTTT. Its translation: CASSLNTRGTEAFF.

The chain combines TRBV7-6 with TRBJ2-3; D gene unclear. There are 12 residues in the CDR3. The ends were cut back, 0 bases at V and 6 bases at J, with 4 bases in the middle. Germline CDR1 and CDR2: SGHVS and FNYEAQ. The CDR3 DNA is TGTGCCAGCAGCTTAGCCTACGATACGCAGTATTTT. Amino acids: CASSLAYDTQYF.